The 9 T cell receptor beta chains reported below all come from one sample, sequenced in a study of blood T cell repertoires in COVID-19. Libraries were prepared by immunoSEQ multiplex PCR; TCRdb keeps only in-frame clonotypes and omits some of them. The table shows about 200,000 clones, with more than 70% occurring only once. The specimen was peripheral blood. The receptors here all came from a man aged 18 to 35 with active or convalescent COVID-19.

The V and J genes are TRBV6-4 and TRBJ2-2; 13 bases are shared with TRBD2. This CDR3 is 17 amino acids long. Germline lookup yields CDR1 MRHNA and CDR2 SNTAGT. V lost 8 bases to trimming and J lost 8 bases; unmatched junction nucleotides: 14. CDR3 bases: TGTGCCAGCCTTACCCTTGGACTAGCGGGAGTAGCGGGGGAGCTGTTTTTT. Translation: CASLTLGLAGVAGELFF.

The V call is TRBV12-5, the J call TRBJ1-6, with D uncertain. Trimming shortened V by 0 bases and J by 0 bases, and 15 bases separated the two germline ends. Germline values: CDR1 LGHNT, CDR2 FRNRAP. The CDR3 sequence is 19 residues long. Here the CDR3 DNA reads TGTGCTAGTGGTTTGGTACTTGTGCCTCGAAGCTCCTATAATTCACCCCTCCACTTT. Amino acid sequence: CASGLVLVPRSSYNSPLHF.

V usage is TRBV15 and J usage is TRBJ2-7; possibly TRBD1 for D (6 bases). The CDR3 covers 14 residues. Germline V gives CDR1 LNHNV, CDR2 YYDKDF (reference sequence). The ends were cut back, 4 bases at V and 0 bases at J, with 10 bases in the middle. The CDR3 loop reads CATSIRDNSYEQYF. CDR3 coding DNA: TGTGCCACCAGCATCCGGGACAACTCCTACGAGCAGTACTTC.

The CDR3 nucleotides read TGCGCCAGCAGCTTGGGGGCAAATCAGCCCCAGCATTTT. Translated, it gives CASSLGANQPQHF. The chain is built from TRBV5-1 and TRBJ1-5; the D is unclear. Deletions cut 0 bases from V and 4 bases from J, with 5 bases between. The CDR3 runs 13 residues. Germline V gene sequence: CDR1 SGHRS, CDR2 YFSETQ.

V usage is TRBV18 and J usage is TRBJ1-1; a possible D gene is TRBD1 (6 bases). Germline V gives CDR1 KGHSH, CDR2 LQKENI. The CDR3 extends over 16 amino acids. Between the trimmed V and J ends, which lost 5 bases and 6 bases, there was a span of 22 bases. CDR3 coding DNA: TGTGCCAGCTCATCGGAGCAAACAGGGTATTACGCTGAAGCTTTCTTT. It specifies CASSSEQTGYYAEAFF.

The J gene is TRBJ2-5, the V gene TRBV5-1; D gene uncertain. Germline loops: CDR1 SGHRS, CDR2 YFSETQ. Trimming took off 1 base at V and 4 bases at J, with 17 bases between the two ends. The CDR3 has 16 residues. CDR3 loop: CASSLMGQISRETQYF. The CDR3 nucleotides are TGCGCCAGCAGCTTGATGGGCCAGATATCTCGAGAGACCCAGTACTTC.

The CDR3 DNA reads TGTGCCAGCAGCTTACCGGGGTTTGAGCAGTTCTTC. This gives the protein CASSLPGFEQFF. V usage is TRBV7-3 and J usage is TRBJ2-1; D may be TRBD2 (5 bases). CDR3 size: 12 residues. The V end lost 2 bases, the J end lost 9 bases, and 8 bases lay between the germline ends. Germline V gene sequence: CDR1 SGHTA, CDR2 FQGTGA.

This rearrangement joins TRBV27 to TRBJ2-3, with 7 bases matching TRBD2. V gave up 10 bases and J gave up 1 base; unmatched junction bases: 5. Germline V gives CDR1 MNHEY, CDR2 SMNVEV (reference sequence). This CDR3 has 13 amino acids. The CDR3, as DNA: TGTGCCACCCGGGCGGGGGGCACAGATACGCAGTATTTT. Translating gives CATRAGGTDTQYF.

The V call is TRBV6-5, the J call TRBJ1-1; 8 nucleotides agree with TRBD1. The CDR3 covers 13 residues. In germline, CDR1 is MNHEY, CDR2 SVGAGI. Trimming took 9 bases from V and 4 from J; bases not matched to a gene: 7. In DNA form, the CDR3 reads TGTGCCAGTAGCGACAGGGGAGGCACTGAAGCTTTCTTT. It yields the protein CASSDRGGTEAFF.